The rows below give T cell receptor beta chains drawn from one sample of a study of sequential checkpoint blockade in melanoma. Clones were sequenced by immunoSEQ multiplex PCR, and TCRdb holds only the in-frame ones, with some missing. The table shows about 40,000 clones, with 75% to 90% occurring only once. The sequencing used CD8+ T cells sorted from blood (inferred from file names), collected from a patient given nivolumab and ipilimumab in sequence. These receptors were collected from a human donor with melanoma. Both conserved end residues are part of each CDR3. Each record gives: V gene, D gene, clone size, J gene, CDR3 protein, CDR3 DNA. The D gene is left open where the match is weak. Size is stated for part of the rows, as once, few or many counts, or as a class when the clone is expanded.

V: TRBV14; D: TRBD2; size: few; J: TRBJ2-5; CDR3: CASSPLAGGPETQYF; DNA: TGTGCCAGCAGCCCACTAGCGGGAGGGCCGGAGACCCAGTACTTC
V: TRBV7-9; D: -; size: -; J: TRBJ2-4; CDR3: CASSRTGPLAKNIQYF; DNA: TGTGCCAGCAGTCGTACAGGCCCTCTAGCCAAAAACATTCAGTACTTC
V: TRBV11-2; D: TRBD1; size: -; J: TRBJ2-1; CDR3: CASSSNRGVTYNEQFF; DNA: TGTGCCAGCAGCTCAAACAGGGGGGTCACCTACAATGAGCAGTTCTTC
V: TRBV9; D: TRBD2; size: -; J: TRBJ2-1; CDR3: CASSVRLAGGYNEQFF; DNA: TGTGCCAGCAGCGTCAGACTAGCGGGAGGCTACAATGAGCAGTTCTTC
V: TRBV27; D: TRBD2; size: -; J: TRBJ2-5; CDR3: CASSSGLAGVRETQYF; DNA: TGTGCCAGCAGTTCGGGACTAGCGGGAGTAAGGGAGACCCAGTACTTC
V: TRBV28; D: TRBD1; size: -; J: TRBJ2-7; CDR3: CASSLGRTGLYEQYF; DNA: TGTGCCAGCAGTTTGGGTAGGACAGGGTTATACGAGCAGTACTTC
V: TRBV27; D: -; size: -; J: TRBJ2-7; CDR3: CASSLGRGSYEQYF; DNA: TGTGCCAGCAGTTTAGGCAGGGGATCCTACGAGCAGTACTTC
V: TRBV28; D: -; size: -; J: TRBJ2-7; CDR3: CASSLDREINYEQYF; DNA: TGTGCCAGCAGTTTGGACCGGGAGATCAACTACGAGCAGTACTTC
V: TRBV28; D: -; size: once; J: TRBJ1-1; CDR3: CASRIPGVLNTEAFF; DNA: TGTGCCAGCAGAATACCCGGGGTGCTGAACACTGAAGCTTTCTTT
V: TRBV7-6; D: -; size: -; J: TRBJ1-1; CDR3: CASSYGQEAFF; DNA: TGTGCCAGCAGTTACGGACAGGAAGCTTTCTTT
V: TRBV10-2; D: -; size: -; J: TRBJ2-7; CDR3: CATNQMGGSEEQYF; DNA: TGCGCCACCAACCAAATGGGAGGATCGGAAGAGCAGTACTTC
V: TRBV9; D: TRBD2; size: -; J: TRBJ2-7; CDR3: CASSVASGSYEQYF; DNA: TGTGCCAGCAGCGTAGCTAGCGGGAGTTACGAGCAGTACTTC
V: TRBV4-1; D: TRBD1; size: -; J: TRBJ1-3; CDR3: CASSHSNRQGAQGNTIYF; DNA: TGCGCCAGCAGCCATTCAAACCGACAGGGGGCGCAAGGAAACACCATATATTTT
V: TRBV4-3; D: -; size: -; J: TRBJ2-1; CDR3: CASSQDGSRVSEQFF; DNA: TGCGCCAGCAGCCAAGATGGGTCTAGAGTTTCCGAGCAGTTCTTC
V: TRBV9; D: -; size: -; J: TRBJ2-6; CDR3: CASSIFLQGANGANVLTF; DNA: TGTGCCAGCAGCATATTTCTCCAAGGGGCTAATGGGGCCAACGTCCTGACTTTC
V: TRBV7-9; D: -; size: -; J: TRBJ2-5; CDR3: CASSLAQTRPQETQYF; DNA: TGTGCCAGCAGCTTAGCACAGACTAGACCTCAAGAGACCCAGTACTTC
V: TRBV9; D: TRBD1; size: -; J: TRBJ2-1; CDR3: CASSASGQPSSYNEQFF; DNA: TGTGCCAGCAGCGCATCGGGACAGCCGAGCTCCTACAATGAGCAGTTCTTC
V: TRBV5-1; D: -; size: once; J: TRBJ2-5; CDR3: CASSYPLEGVGTQYF; DNA: TGCGCCAGCAGCTACCCACTAGAGGGGGTGGGGACCCAGTACTTC
V: TRBV28; D: TRBD1; size: -; J: TRBJ2-7; CDR3: CASVGNRGTLSSYEQYF; DNA: TGTGCCAGCGTGGGTAACAGGGGAACCCTATCCTCCTACGAGCAGTACTTC
V: TRBV13; D: -; size: -; J: TRBJ2-3; CDR3: CASTKGTDTQYF; DNA: TGTGCCAGCACCAAGGGGACAGATACGCAGTATTTT
V: TRBV2; D: TRBD2; size: -; J: TRBJ2-1; CDR3: CASSGRTSGNEQFF; DNA: TGTGCCAGCAGTGGGCGGACTAGCGGCAATGAGCAGTTCTTC
V: TRBV28; D: TRBD1; size: -; J: TRBJ1-2; CDR3: CASSLGQGVSYTF; DNA: TGTGCCAGCAGTTTGGGACAGGGCGTCAGCTACACCTTC
V: TRBV9; D: -; size: -; J: TRBJ1-1; CDR3: CASSAGGGRGNTEAFF; DNA: TGTGCCAGCAGCGCCGGGGGGGGCAGGGGGAACACTGAAGCTTTCTTT
V: TRBV9; D: -; size: few; J: TRBJ2-1; CDR3: CASSVVVASGSSYNEQFF; DNA: TGTGCCAGCAGCGTAGTGGTGGCGAGTGGGAGCTCCTACAATGAGCAGTTCTTC
V: TRBV9; D: TRBD2; size: -; J: TRBJ2-3; CDR3: CASSPWTSGSGNTQYF; DNA: TGTGCCAGCAGCCCTTGGACTAGCGGGAGTGGAAATACGCAGTATTTT
V: TRBV21-1; D: -; size: few; J: TRBJ1-1; CDR3: CAIQSLRVSTEAFF; DNA: TGTGCCATCCAGTCGTTACGGGTCTCCACTGAAGCTTTCTTT
V: TRBV6-5; D: -; size: -; J: TRBJ1-4; CDR3: CASSLGQGDNEKLFF; DNA: TGTGCCAGCAGCTTAGGGCAGGGTGATAATGAAAAACTGTTTTTT
V: TRBV2; D: TRBD1; size: once; J: TRBJ1-1; CDR3: CATQQGSATEAFF; DNA: TGTGCCACTCAACAGGGGTCGGCCACTGAAGCTTTCTTT
V: TRBV6-5; D: -; size: -; J: TRBJ1-1; CDR3: CASSGARNTEAFF; DNA: TGTGCCAGCAGTGGAGCGAGGAACACTGAAGCTTTCTTT
V: TRBV28; D: -; size: -; J: TRBJ2-2; CDR3: CASSLSLNTGELFF; DNA: TGTGCCAGCAGTTTATCATTGAACACCGGGGAGCTGTTTTTT
V: TRBV28; D: -; size: once; J: TRBJ1-5; CDR3: CASSLDRGWGNQPQHF; DNA: TGTGCCAGCAGTTTAGACCGGGGGTGGGGCAATCAGCCCCAGCATTTT
V: TRBV21-1; D: -; size: -; J: TRBJ2-7; CDR3: CASSRESGQGNYEQYF; DNA: TGTGCCAGCAGCAGAGAATCGGGACAGGGGAACTACGAGCAGTACTTC
V: TRBV5-1; D: TRBD1; size: -; J: TRBJ1-3; CDR3: CASKTGQGSSGNTIYF; DNA: TGCGCCAGCAAAACGGGACAGGGATCTTCTGGAAACACCATATATTTT
V: TRBV7-9; D: TRBD1; size: -; J: TRBJ2-7; CDR3: CASSPRDRGHEQYF; DNA: TGTGCCAGCAGCCCCCGGGACAGGGGCCACGAGCAGTACTTC
V: TRBV10-3; D: -; size: -; J: TRBJ1-2; CDR3: CAIGPGNGYTF; DNA: TGTGCCATCGGGCCAGGTAATGGCTACACCTTC
V: TRBV6-5; D: -; size: -; J: TRBJ2-7; CDR3: CASSYAGQTPSYEQYF; DNA: TGTGCCAGCAGTTACGCGGGACAGACCCCATCCTACGAGCAGTACTTC
V: TRBV5-6; D: -; size: -; J: TRBJ1-1; CDR3: CASSLGDSFTEAFF; DNA: TGTGCCAGCAGCTTGGGCGACAGCTTCACTGAAGCTTTCTTT
V: TRBV13; D: TRBD2; size: -; J: TRBJ2-3; CDR3: CASSLSGRWGGSTDTQYF; DNA: TGTGCCAGCAGCTTATCCGGGAGGTGGGGCGGTAGCACAGATACGCAGTATTTT
V: TRBV19; D: TRBD2; size: -; J: TRBJ2-1; CDR3: CASKFLSGSVYNEQFF; DNA: TGTGCCAGTAAATTCCTGAGCGGGAGTGTCTACAATGAGCAGTTCTTC
V: TRBV19; D: -; size: -; J: TRBJ1-5; CDR3: CASNTQGYSNQPQHF; DNA: TGTGCCAGTAATACACAGGGTTATAGCAATCAGCCCCAGCATTTT
V: TRBV5-4; D: -; size: -; J: TRBJ2-7; CDR3: CASSLGNYEQYF; DNA: TGTGCCAGCAGCTTGGGCAACTACGAGCAGTACTTC
V: TRBV2; D: TRBD2; size: -; J: TRBJ2-1; CDR3: CASSMGLANNEQFF; DNA: TGTGCCAGCAGTATGGGACTAGCCAACAATGAGCAGTTCTTC
V: TRBV7-9; D: -; size: -; J: TRBJ1-2; CDR3: CASSFGGAVNYGYTF; DNA: TGTGCCAGCAGCTTTGGCGGGGCAGTTAACTATGGCTACACCTTC
V: TRBV6-6; D: -; size: -; J: TRBJ2-5; CDR3: CASSRAPQETQYF; DNA: TGTGCCAGCAGCCGAGCCCCCCAAGAGACCCAGTACTTC
V: TRBV9; D: TRBD2; size: -; J: TRBJ2-3; CDR3: CASSVEIAGADTQYF; DNA: TGTGCCAGCAGCGTAGAGATAGCGGGAGCGGATACGCAGTATTTT
V: TRBV4-1; D: TRBD1; size: -; J: TRBJ2-1; CDR3: CASSLGVTGEDEQFF; DNA: TGCGCCAGCAGCCTCGGTGTGACAGGGGAGGATGAGCAGTTCTTC
V: TRBV2; D: TRBD2; size: -; J: TRBJ2-7; CDR3: CASSEGGTTGYEQYF; DNA: TGTGCCAGCAGTGAAGGGGGGACTACAGGATACGAGCAGTACTTC